The following is a T cell receptor (beta chain) sequence with its context. As yet, its antigen is unknown. The data were obtained in a study of CD4 T cells in relation to SARS-CoV-2 and coronaviruses. Whole-study context: Controls used an HIV-1 Nef peptide pool or no peptide.

CD4+ T cells from unexposed donors were obtained before the COVID-19 pandemic (2011-2018). Isolation of CD4+ T cells took place after about 9 days in culture. Unexposed-donor CD4+ T cells were probed with SARS-CoV-2 S/N and four cold-coronavirus spikes, cells permitting. Assay: immunoSEQ multiplex PCR; the TCRdb copy retains only in-frame clones and omits some. The sample shows some 21,000 clones, 76% of them seen only once. The sequence derives from a human donor in good health. The material sequenced was CD4+ T cells from PBMCs, cultured in vitro.

The CDR3 DNA reads TGTGCCAGCAGCTTAGATGGGGGACAGAGTTTCCAAGAGACCCAGTACTTC. Encoded protein: CASSLDGGQSFQETQYF. The V call is TRBV11-2, the J call TRBJ2-5; TRBD1 matches 7 bases. In germline, CDR1 is SGHAT, CDR2 FQNNGV. The CDR3 sequence is 17 residues long. Trimming cost V 0 bases and J 1 base; bases outside gene matches: 8.